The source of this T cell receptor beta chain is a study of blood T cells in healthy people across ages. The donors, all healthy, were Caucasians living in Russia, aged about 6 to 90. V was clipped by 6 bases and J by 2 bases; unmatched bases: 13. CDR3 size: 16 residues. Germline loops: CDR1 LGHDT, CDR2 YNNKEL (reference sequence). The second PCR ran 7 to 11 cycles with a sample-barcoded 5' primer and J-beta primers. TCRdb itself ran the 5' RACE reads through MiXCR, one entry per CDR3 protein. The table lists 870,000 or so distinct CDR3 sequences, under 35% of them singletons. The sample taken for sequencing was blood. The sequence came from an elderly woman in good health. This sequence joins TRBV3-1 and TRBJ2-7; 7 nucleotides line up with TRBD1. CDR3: CASSTIGTDITYEQYF. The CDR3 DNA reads TGTGCCAGCAGTACGATTGGGACAGACATTACCTACGAGCAGTACTTC.